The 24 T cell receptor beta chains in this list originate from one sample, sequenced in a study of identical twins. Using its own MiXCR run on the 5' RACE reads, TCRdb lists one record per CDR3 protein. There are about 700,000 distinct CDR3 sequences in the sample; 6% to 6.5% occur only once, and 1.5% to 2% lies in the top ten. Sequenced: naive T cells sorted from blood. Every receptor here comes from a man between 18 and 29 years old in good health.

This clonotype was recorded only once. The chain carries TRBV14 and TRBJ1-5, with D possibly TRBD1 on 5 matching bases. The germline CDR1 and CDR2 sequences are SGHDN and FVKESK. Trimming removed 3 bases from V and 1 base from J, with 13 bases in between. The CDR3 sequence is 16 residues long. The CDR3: CASSQTRDYSNQPQHF. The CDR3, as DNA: TGTGCCAGCAGCCAGACCCGGGACTACAGCAATCAGCCCCAGCATTTT.

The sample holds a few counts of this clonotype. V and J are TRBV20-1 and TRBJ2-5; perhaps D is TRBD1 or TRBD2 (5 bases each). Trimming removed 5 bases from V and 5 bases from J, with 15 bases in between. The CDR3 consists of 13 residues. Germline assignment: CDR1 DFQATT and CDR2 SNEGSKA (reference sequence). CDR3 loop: CSAGAGTRETQYF. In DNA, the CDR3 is TGCAGTGCTGGCGCTGGGACGCGGGAGACCCAGTACTTC.

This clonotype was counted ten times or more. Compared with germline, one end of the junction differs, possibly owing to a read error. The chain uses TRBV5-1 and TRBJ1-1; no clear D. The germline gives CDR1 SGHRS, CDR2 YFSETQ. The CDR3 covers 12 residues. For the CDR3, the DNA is TGTGCCAGCAGCTTAGCGGACACTGAAGCTTTCTTT. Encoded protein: CASSLADTEAFF.

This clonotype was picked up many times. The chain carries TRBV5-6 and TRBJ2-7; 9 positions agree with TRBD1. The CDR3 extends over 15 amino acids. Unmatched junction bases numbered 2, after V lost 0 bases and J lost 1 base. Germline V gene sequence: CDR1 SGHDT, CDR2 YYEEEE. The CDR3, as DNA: TGTGCCAGCAGCTTGGGGACAGGGGAATCCTACGAGCAGTACGTC. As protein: CASSLGTGESYEQYV.

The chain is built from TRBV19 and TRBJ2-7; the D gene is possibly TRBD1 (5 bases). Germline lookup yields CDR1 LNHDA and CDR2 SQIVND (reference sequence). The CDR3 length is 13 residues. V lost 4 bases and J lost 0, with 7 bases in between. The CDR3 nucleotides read TGTGCCAGTAGTACCGGACACTCCTACGAGCAGTACTTC. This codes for CASSTGHSYEQYF.

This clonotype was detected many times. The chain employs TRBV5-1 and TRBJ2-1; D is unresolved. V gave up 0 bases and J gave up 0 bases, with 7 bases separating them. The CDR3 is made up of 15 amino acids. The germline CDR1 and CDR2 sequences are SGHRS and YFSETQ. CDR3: CASSLARNSYNEQFF. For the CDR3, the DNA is TGCGCCAGCAGCTTGGCGAGAAACTCCTACAATGAGCAGTTCTTC.

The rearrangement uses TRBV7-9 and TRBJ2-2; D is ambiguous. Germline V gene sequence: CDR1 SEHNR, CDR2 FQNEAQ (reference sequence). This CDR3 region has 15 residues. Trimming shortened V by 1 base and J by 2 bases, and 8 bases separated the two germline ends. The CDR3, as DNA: TGTGCCAGCAGCTTAGGTAGTCCAAACACCGGGGAGCTGTTTTTT. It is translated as CASSLGSPNTGELFF.

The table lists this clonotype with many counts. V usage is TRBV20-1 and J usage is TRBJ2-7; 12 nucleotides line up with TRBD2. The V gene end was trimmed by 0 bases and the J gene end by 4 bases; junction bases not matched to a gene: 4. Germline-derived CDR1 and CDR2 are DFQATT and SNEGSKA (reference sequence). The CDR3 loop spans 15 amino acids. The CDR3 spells CSARDLAGGLYEQYV. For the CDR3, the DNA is TGCAGTGCTAGAGATCTAGCGGGAGGGCTATACGAGCAGTACGTC.

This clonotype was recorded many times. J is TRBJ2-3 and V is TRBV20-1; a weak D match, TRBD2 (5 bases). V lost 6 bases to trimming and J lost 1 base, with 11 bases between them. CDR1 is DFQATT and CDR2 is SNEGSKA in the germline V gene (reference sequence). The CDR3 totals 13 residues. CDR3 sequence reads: CSAFAGRTDTQYF. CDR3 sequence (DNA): TGCAGTGCCTTTGCGGGCCGCACAGATACGCAGTATTTT.

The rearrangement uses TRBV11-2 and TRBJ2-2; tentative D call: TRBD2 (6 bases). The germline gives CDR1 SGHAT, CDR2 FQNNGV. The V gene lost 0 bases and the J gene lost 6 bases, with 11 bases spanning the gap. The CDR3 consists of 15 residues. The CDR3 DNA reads TGTGCCAGCAGCTTAGATTCGGGGGTTCCCGGGGAGCTGTTTTTT. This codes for CASSLDSGVPGELFF.

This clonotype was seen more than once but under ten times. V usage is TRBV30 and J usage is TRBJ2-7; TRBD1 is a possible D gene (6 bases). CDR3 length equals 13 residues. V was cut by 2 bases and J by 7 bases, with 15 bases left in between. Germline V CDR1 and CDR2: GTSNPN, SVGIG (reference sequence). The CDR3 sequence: CAWSPTGNREQYF. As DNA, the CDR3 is TGTGCCTGGAGTCCGACAGGAAATAGAGAGCAGTACTTC.

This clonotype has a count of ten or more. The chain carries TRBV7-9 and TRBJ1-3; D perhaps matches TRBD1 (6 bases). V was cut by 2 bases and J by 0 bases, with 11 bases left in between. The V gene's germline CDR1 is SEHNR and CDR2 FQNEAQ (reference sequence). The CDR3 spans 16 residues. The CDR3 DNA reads TGTGCCAGCAGCTTACTGGCAGGGGTCTCTGGAAACACCATATATTTT. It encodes CASSLLAGVSGNTIYF.

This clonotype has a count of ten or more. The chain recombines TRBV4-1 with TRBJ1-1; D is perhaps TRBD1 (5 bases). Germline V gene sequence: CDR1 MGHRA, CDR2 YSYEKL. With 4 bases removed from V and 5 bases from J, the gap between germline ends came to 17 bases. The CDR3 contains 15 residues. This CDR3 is CASSPQVTVGTEAFF. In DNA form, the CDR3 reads TGCGCCAGCAGCCCACAGGTCACCGTGGGGACTGAAGCTTTCTTT.

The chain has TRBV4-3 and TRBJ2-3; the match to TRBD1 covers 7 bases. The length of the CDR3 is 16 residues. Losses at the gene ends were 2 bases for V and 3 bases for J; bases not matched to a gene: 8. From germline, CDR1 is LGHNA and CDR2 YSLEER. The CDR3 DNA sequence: TGCGCCAGCAGCCAATTGATGACAGGGATAACAGATACGCAGTATTTT. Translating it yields CASSQLMTGITDTQYF.

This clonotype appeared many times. The CDR3 nucleotides are TGTGCCAGCAGCCCTATCCAAGGGGCCAAAAACATTCAGTACTTC. This codes for CASSPIQGAKNIQYF. The V call is TRBV28, the J call TRBJ2-4, with D uncertain. V dropped 6 bases and J dropped 1 base, with 13 bases sitting between them. The CDR3 runs 15 residues. The germline V gene has CDR1 MDHEN and CDR2 SYDVKM.

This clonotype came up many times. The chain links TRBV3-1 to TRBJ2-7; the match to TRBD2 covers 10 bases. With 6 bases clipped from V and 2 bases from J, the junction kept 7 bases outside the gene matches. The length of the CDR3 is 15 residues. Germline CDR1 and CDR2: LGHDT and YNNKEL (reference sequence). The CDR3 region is CASSLGLAGAYEQYF. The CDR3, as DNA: TGTGCCAGCAGTTTAGGGCTAGCGGGAGCCTACGAGCAGTACTTC.

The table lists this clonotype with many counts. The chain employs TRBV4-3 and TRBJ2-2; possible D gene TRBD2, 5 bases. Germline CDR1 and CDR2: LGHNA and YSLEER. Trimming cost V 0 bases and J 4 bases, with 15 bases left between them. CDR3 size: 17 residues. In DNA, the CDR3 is TGCGCCAGCAGCCAAGACAACCGAGCGGAAACCACCGGGGAGCTGTTTTTT. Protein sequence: CASSQDNRAETTGELFF.

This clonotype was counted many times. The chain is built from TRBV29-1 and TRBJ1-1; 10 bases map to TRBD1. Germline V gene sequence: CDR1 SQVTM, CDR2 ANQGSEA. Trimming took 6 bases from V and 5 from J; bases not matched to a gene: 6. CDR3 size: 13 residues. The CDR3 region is CSVPGQGRTEAFF. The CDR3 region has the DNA TGCAGCGTCCCGGGACAGGGGAGGACTGAAGCTTTCTTT.

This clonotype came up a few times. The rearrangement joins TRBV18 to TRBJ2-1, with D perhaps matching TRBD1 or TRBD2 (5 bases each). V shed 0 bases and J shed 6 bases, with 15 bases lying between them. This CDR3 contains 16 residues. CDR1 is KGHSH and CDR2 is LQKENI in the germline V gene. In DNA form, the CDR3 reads TGTGCCAGCTCACCACCTTCGGCACCGAGGGGCAATGAGCAGTTCTTC. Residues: CASSPPSAPRGNEQFF.

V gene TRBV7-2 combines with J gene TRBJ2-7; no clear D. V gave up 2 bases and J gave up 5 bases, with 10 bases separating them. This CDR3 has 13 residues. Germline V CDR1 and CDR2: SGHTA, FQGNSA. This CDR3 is CASSLSESHEQYF. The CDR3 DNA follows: TGTGCCAGCAGCTTATCCGAATCCCACGAGCAGTACTTC.

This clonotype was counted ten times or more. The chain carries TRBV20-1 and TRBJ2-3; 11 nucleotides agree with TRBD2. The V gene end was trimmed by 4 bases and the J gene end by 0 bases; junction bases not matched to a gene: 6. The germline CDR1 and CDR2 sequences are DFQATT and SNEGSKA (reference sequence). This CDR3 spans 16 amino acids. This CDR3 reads CSATRTSGFSTDTQYF. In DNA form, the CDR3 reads TGCAGTGCTACCAGGACTAGCGGGTTTAGCACAGATACGCAGTATTTT.

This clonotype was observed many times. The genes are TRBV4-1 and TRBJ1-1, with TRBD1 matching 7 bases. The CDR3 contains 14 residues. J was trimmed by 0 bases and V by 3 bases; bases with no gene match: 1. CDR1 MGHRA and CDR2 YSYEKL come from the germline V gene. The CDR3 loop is CASSQGQMNTEAFF. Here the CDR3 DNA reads TGCGCCAGCAGCCAGGGACAGATGAACACTGAAGCTTTCTTT.

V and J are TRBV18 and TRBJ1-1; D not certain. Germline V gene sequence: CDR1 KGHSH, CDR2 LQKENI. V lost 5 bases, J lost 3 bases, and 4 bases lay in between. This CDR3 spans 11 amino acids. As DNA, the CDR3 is TGTGCCAGCTCAATCCACACTGAAGCTTTCTTT. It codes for CASSIHTEAFF.

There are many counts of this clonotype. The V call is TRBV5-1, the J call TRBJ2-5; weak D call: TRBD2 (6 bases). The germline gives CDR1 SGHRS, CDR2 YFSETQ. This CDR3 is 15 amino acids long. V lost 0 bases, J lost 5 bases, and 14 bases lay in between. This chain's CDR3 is CASSLVDPAGETQYF. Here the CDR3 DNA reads TGCGCCAGCAGCTTGGTAGACCCTGCGGGGGAGACCCAGTACTTC.